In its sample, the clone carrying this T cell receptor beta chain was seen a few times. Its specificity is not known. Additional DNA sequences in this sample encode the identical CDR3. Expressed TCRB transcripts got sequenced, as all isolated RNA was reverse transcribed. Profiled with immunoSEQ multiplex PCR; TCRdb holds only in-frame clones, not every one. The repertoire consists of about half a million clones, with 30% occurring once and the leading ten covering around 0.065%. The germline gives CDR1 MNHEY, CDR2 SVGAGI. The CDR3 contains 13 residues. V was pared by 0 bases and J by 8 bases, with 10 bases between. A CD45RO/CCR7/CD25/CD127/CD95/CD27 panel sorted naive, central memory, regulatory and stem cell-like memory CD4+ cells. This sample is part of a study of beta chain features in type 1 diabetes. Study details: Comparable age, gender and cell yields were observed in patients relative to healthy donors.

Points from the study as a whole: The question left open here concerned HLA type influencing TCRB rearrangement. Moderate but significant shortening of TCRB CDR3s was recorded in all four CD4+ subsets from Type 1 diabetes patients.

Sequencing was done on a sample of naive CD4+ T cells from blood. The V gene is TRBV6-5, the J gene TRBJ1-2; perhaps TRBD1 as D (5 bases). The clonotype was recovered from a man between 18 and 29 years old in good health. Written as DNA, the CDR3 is TGTGCCAGCAGTTACTCTCGGGGGAACGGCTACACCTTC. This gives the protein CASSYSRGNGYTF.